This TCR beta chain derives from a study of cytomegalovirus exposure and HLA in healthy donors. On the study more broadly: Earlier sequencing of approximately 180 million T cells yielded nearly 120 million unique TCR beta sequences. Study results and limitations: Rarity characterized most TCR sequences, yet some public TCRs appeared in many donors.

PCR employed 60 Vbeta and 13 Jbeta primers. Sequencing was performed with immunoSEQ multiplex PCR; in TCRdb, only in-frame clones are kept and a portion is missing. The sample holds tens of thousands of clones; 78% are singletons and the top ten take less than 6.5%. The ends lost 5 bases at V and 9 bases at J; junction bases unmatched: 11. This CDR3 is built from 15 residues. In germline, CDR1 is SNHLY, CDR2 FYNNEI. This clone was seen more than once but under ten times. Its antigen is as yet unknown. V and J are TRBV2 and TRBJ2-1; TRBD2 aligns across 9 bases. This TCR came from a young man in good health and CMV-seropositive. The sample was PBMCs. CDR3 DNA: TGTGCCAGCAGTCGGGGCATTAGCGGGAGACGTGAGCAGTTCTTC. It specifies CASSRGISGRREQFF.